The clone carrying this T cell receptor (beta chain) occurred many times. Its specificity is not known. V lost 2 bases, J lost 4 bases, and 6 bases lay in between. This CDR3 is built from 12 residues. CDR1 and CDR2 (germline): SGHDT, YYEEEE. These data originate in a study of T-cell reconstitution after alpha-beta-depleted transplantation in children. Study observations and caveats: The origin of alpha-beta T cells about two months after transplant was reportedly several hundred expanded graft clones. At one year after transplant, newly produced T cells mostly accounted for T-cell counts and diversity. Some patients' high day-60 TCRbeta diversity was traced to surviving recipient T cells and thymic progenitors.

Unique molecular identifiers were incorporated when the TCRbeta library was constructed. TCRdb processed the PCR reads anew with MiXCR; each CDR3 protein has one entry. The sample includes about 980,000 distinct CDR3 sequences, around 30% of them seen just once. The sequence derives from a boy in the first two years of life who had a stem cell transplant for SCID, so the T cells may come from the graft donor. The input for sequencing was PBMCs, mostly from graft donor cells, taken 360 days after TCRalphabeta/CD19-depleted stem cell transplant. The J gene is TRBJ1-1, the V gene TRBV5-6, with D perhaps TRBD1 (5 bases). The CDR3 sequence: CASSFGATEAFF. The CDR3 DNA reads as TGTGCCAGCAGCTTCGGGGCCACTGAAGCTTTCTTT.